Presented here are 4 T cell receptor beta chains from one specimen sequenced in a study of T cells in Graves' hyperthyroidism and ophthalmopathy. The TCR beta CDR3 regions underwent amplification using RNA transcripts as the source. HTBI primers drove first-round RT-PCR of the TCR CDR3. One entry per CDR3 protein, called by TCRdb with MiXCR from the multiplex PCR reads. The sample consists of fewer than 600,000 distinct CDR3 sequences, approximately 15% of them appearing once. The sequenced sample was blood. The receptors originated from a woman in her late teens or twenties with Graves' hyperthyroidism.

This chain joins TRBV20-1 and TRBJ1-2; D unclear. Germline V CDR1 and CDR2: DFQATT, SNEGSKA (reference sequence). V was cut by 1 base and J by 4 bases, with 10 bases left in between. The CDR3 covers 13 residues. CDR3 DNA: TGCAGTGCTAGAGCGACGGACCTCTATGGCTACACCTTC. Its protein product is CSARATDLYGYTF.

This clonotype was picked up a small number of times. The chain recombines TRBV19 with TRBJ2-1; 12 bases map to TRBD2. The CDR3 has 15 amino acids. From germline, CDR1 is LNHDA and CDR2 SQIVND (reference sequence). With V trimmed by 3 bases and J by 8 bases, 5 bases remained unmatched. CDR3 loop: CASSMGASGRDEQFF. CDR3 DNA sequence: TGTGCCAGTAGTATGGGGGCTAGCGGGAGGGATGAGCAGTTCTTC.

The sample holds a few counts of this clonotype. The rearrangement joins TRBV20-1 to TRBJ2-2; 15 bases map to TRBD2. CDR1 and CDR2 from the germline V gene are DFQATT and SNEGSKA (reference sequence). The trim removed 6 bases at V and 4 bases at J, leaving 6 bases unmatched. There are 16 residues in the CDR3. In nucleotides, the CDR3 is TGCAGTGCCCGAGGGACTAGCGGGAGGATCACCGGGGAGCTGTTTTTT. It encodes CSARGTSGRITGELFF.

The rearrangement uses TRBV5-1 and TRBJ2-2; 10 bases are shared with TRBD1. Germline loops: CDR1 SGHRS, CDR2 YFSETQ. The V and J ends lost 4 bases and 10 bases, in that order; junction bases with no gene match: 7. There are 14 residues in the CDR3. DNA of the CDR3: TGCGCCAGCAGCCTCGGACAGGGGGAGGAGGAGCTGTTTTTT. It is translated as CASSLGQGEEELFF. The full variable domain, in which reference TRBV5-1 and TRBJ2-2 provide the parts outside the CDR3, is KAGVTQTPRYLIKTRGQQVTLSCSPISGHRSVSWYQQTPGQGLQFLFEYFSETQRNKGNFPGRFSGRQFSNSRSEMNVSTLELGDSALYLCASSLGQGEEELFFGEGSRLTVL.